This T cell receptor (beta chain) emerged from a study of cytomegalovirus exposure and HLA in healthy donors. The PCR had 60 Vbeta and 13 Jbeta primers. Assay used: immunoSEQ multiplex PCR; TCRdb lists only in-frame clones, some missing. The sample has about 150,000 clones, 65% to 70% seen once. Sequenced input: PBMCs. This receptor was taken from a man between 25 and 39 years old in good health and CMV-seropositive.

For the CDR3, the DNA is TGTGCCAGCAGCGAGGCCGGGACAGGGCTTCGGGACGAGCAGTACTTC. Amino acids: CASSEAGTGLRDEQYF. The genes are TRBV7-6 and TRBJ2-7; 9 bases are a match to TRBD1. Germline loops: CDR1 SGHVS, CDR2 FNYEAQ. There are 16 residues in the CDR3. Trimming removed 5 bases from V and 5 bases from J; junction bases left unmatched: 13.